Below are 2 T cell receptor beta chains sequenced from a single sample in a study of CD8 T cells in ankylosing spondylitis. TCRdb passed the 5' RACE reads through MiXCR, listing each CDR3 protein once. The sample shows over 200,000 distinct CDR3 sequences, about 10% of them seen only once. The sequencing sample was made of blood, either unsorted or a sorted T cell fraction (not recorded which). These receptors were collected from a male donor with ankylosing spondylitis or in good health (not recorded which).

This clonotype was counted between two and nine times. The J gene is TRBJ2-3, the V gene TRBV5-1; D is unresolved. The CDR3 extends over 15 amino acids. Germline V lookup: CDR1 SGHRS, CDR2 YFSETQ. The V and J ends lost 2 bases and 3 bases respectively, with 13 bases between them. CDR3: CASSLWGFGTDTQYF. The CDR3 DNA sequence: TGCGCCAGCAGCTTATGGGGTTTTGGTACAGATACGCAGTATTTT.

This clonotype has ten or more counts. V is TRBV7-2 and J is TRBJ2-1, with D perhaps being TRBD1 or TRBD2 (5 bases each). The V end was cut by 6 bases, the J end by 6 bases, with 21 bases between. This CDR3 spans 16 amino acids. The V gene's germline CDR1 is SGHTA and CDR2 FQGNSA. CDR3 DNA: TGTGCCAGCAGGAAACCAATCCTTGAGGGGCGCAATGAGCAGTTCTTC. Protein sequence: CASRKPILEGRNEQFF.